This is a list of T cell receptor beta chains from one sample in a study of CD8+ T cells in alopecia areata. Produced via immunoSEQ multiplex PCR; TCRdb's table is partial and in-frame only. Of some 170,000 clones listed, 65% to 75% are singletons. Source: CD8+ T cells sorted from blood, taken at week 0. These receptors were obtained from a human donor with alopecia areata. The CDR3 runs from the conserved cysteine through the conserved F or W. Each record gives: V gene, clone size, J gene, D gene, CDR3 DNA, CDR3 protein. D genes are given only for firm matches. For some rows the clone size is stated as once, few or many, or as a class when expanded; others skip it.

TRBV5-1,-,TRBJ2-1,-,TGCGCCAGCAGCCCGGGGCTTAACAATGAGCAGTTCTTC,CASSPGLNNEQFF
TRBV7-9,-,TRBJ2-3,-,TGTGCCAGCAGCTCCAGCTCTTCGGGGGCATTGGCGACGCAGTATTTT,CASSSSSSGALATQYF
TRBV13,-,TRBJ2-4,-,TGTGCCAGCAGCCTCCGGGACCCCAGGGCCAAAAACATTCAGTACTTC,CASSLRDPRAKNIQYF
TRBV10-2,-,TRBJ2-7,-,TGCGCCAGCAGTCCCGGGGGCTCCTACGAGCAGTACTTC,CASSPGGSYEQYF
TRBV27,-,TRBJ2-1,TRBD2,TGTGCCAGCAGTTTAGCGGGGGGGCTTAACAATGAGCAGTTCTTC,CASSLAGGLNNEQFF
TRBV4-1,-,TRBJ2-1,TRBD2,TGCGCCAGCAGCCAAGATGGACTAGCGGGGGGGAGATACAATGAGCAGTTCTTC,CASSQDGLAGGRYNEQFF
TRBV6-6,few,TRBJ2-1,-,TGTGCCAGCAGCAGGCCCTACAATGAGCAGTTCTTC,CASSRPYNEQFF
TRBV5-6,-,TRBJ2-2,-,TGTGCCAGCAGCTTAGGGGCCGGGGAGCTGTTTTTT,CASSLGAGELFF
TRBV6-1,-,TRBJ2-1,TRBD1,TGTGCCAGCAGTTCACAGGGGACCTACAATGAGCAGTTCTTC,CASSSQGTYNEQFF
TRBV13,once,TRBJ2-5,-,TGTGCCAGCAGCCACCGAGGGCAGGACCAAGAGACCCAGTACTTC,CASSHRGQDQETQYF
TRBV29-1,-,TRBJ2-5,TRBD1,TGCAGTTTTGGGTCCAGGGGGCGTCAAGAGACCCAGTACTTC,CSFGSRGRQETQYF
TRBV29-1,once,TRBJ1-2,-,TGCAGCGCCACAGGGCAGGGTGGCTACACCTTC,CSATGQGGYTF
TRBV29-1,-,TRBJ2-7,-,TGCAGCGTTGCCCCCTCTGACAGTATTTACTACGAGCAGTACTTC,CSVAPSDSIYYEQYF
TRBV27,few,TRBJ1-4,-,TGTGCCAGCAGTTTAAGCGCACCAACTAATGAAAAACTGTTTTTT,CASSLSAPTNEKLFF
TRBV5-4,once,TRBJ2-5,TRBD1,TGTGCCAGCAGCTTGGGGACAGGGGCCCCGGAGACCCAGTACTTC,CASSLGTGAPETQYF
TRBV2,-,TRBJ2-2,-,TGTGCCAGCAGTGAGAAGGGGCCCTACACCGGGGAGCTGTTTTTT,CASSEKGPYTGELFF
TRBV6-1,-,TRBJ2-7,TRBD1,TGTGCCAGCAGTGAGGGACAGGCCTACGAGCAGTACTTC,CASSEGQAYEQYF
TRBV11-2,-,TRBJ1-6,-,TGTGCCAGCAGCTCTGGGGGGCTAGGAGCCCTCCACTTT,CASSSGGLGALHF
TRBV5-6,few,TRBJ2-5,-,TGTGCCAGCAGCTTACCCCTACAGGACAGTCTCCAAGAGACCCAGTACTTC,CASSLPLQDSLQETQYF
TRBV5-1,few,TRBJ2-1,TRBD1,TGCGCCAGCAGCTTGGAGGGACAGGCAAGGGGGGATGAGCAGTTCTTC,CASSLEGQARGDEQFF
TRBV6-5,-,TRBJ1-5,-,TGTGCCAGCAGTTGGGACGGCAATCAGCCCCAGCATTTT,CASSWDGNQPQHF
TRBV30,-,TRBJ1-5,TRBD1,TGTGCCTGGAGTCTGGGGACAGGGGGCGGTTTGGGCAATCAGCCCCAGCATTTT,CAWSLGTGGGLGNQPQHF
TRBV7-2,-,TRBJ2-5,-,TGTGCCAGCCAAGAGACCCAGTACTTC,CASQETQYF
TRBV7-8,-,TRBJ1-2,-,TGTGCCAGCAGCTTAGAAGTGGGCCAAACCCCCTATGGCTACACCTTC,CASSLEVGQTPYGYTF
TRBV29-1,-,TRBJ1-2,-,TGCAGCGCTGACCCCATGGATGGCTACACCTTC,CSADPMDGYTF
TRBV29-1,few,TRBJ2-1,TRBD2,TGCAGCGTTGAAGTACTAGCGGGTGAGCAGTTCTTC,CSVEVLAGEQFF
TRBV30,few,TRBJ1-5,TRBD1,TGTGCCTGGACCGGGACAGCGAGCAATCAGCCCCAGCATTTT,CAWTGTASNQPQHF
TRBV13,few,TRBJ1-3,-,TGTGCCAGCAGCCTAGGTGCCTCTGGAAACACCATATATTTT,CASSLGASGNTIYF
TRBV4-1,-,TRBJ1-1,TRBD1,TGCGCCAGCAGCCCATTGGCCGGGACAGGGGTCCTGGTCTTCACTGAAGCTTTCTTT,CASSPLAGTGVLVFTEAFF
TRBV5-1,-,TRBJ2-7,-,TGCGCCAGCAGCTTTCACCCCAGGGCCGATACCTACGAGCAGTACTTC,CASSFHPRADTYEQYF
TRBV7-9,once,TRBJ2-7,-,TGTGCCAGCAGCTTTCTCGGGTCAACCTACGAGCAGTACTTC,CASSFLGSTYEQYF
TRBV10-3,-,TRBJ2-2,-,TGTGCCTTTCGAACCCTAATAGGCGGGGAGCTGTTTTTT,CAFRTLIGGELFF
TRBV4-1,few,TRBJ2-5,-,TGCGCCAGCAGCCAACCGCTAGCTCAAGAGACCCAGTACTTC,CASSQPLAQETQYF
TRBV20-1,once,TRBJ2-7,-,TGCAGTGCTAGTCCCGGGAACGAGCAGTACTTC,CSASPGNEQYF
TRBV29-1,-,TRBJ1-3,-,TGCAGCGTTGAGCCACAGGCAAACACCATATATTTT,CSVEPQANTIYF
TRBV4-2,-,TRBJ1-1,-,TGTGCCAGCAGCCAAGATCCACTGAACACTGAAGCTTTCTTT,CASSQDPLNTEAFF
TRBV9,-,TRBJ1-5,-,TGTGCCAGCAGCCCAGGGACGGTCAATCAGCCCCAGCATTTT,CASSPGTVNQPQHF
TRBV6-6,-,TRBJ1-2,-,TGTGCCAGCAGTCTACTCCCCAGGGACCATGGCTACACCTTC,CASSLLPRDHGYTF
TRBV7-9,-,TRBJ2-5,-,TGTGCCAGCAGTGGGGTTGAGGAAAAGACCCAGTACTTC,CASSGVEEKTQYF
TRBV4-1,-,TRBJ2-3,TRBD2,TGCGCCAGCAGCCCCCGATTAGCGGGGGGAGATACGCAGTATTTT,CASSPRLAGGDTQYF
TRBV7-9,few,TRBJ2-3,-,TGTGCCAGCAGTCGAGGGCAGGGGAGCACAGATACGCAGTATTTT,CASSRGQGSTDTQYF
TRBV5-1,-,TRBJ1-2,-,TGCGCCAGCAGCTTCCGGGCCCCGGGGCGTAACGATGGCTACACCTTC,CASSFRAPGRNDGYTF
TRBV13,-,TRBJ2-1,TRBD2,TGTGCCAGCAGCCTACCCACTAGCGGGGGTTACGGTGAGCAGTTCTTC,CASSLPTSGGYGEQFF
TRBV4-1,-,TRBJ2-1,TRBD2,TGCGCCAGCAACAGACTAGCGGGGGGCTACAATGAGCAGTTCTTC,CASNRLAGGYNEQFF
TRBV2,-,TRBJ1-1,TRBD1,TGTGCCAGCAGTGAAAGAAGTGGGACAGGGGTGAACACTGAAGCTTTCTTT,CASSERSGTGVNTEAFF
TRBV2,-,TRBJ1-6,-,TGTGCCAGCAGTGAAAGGTGGAGCTCCTATAATTCACCCCTCCACTTT,CASSERWSSYNSPLHF
TRBV2,few,TRBJ1-1,-,TGTGCCAGCAGTGAAAGGGGGAATGAAGCTTTCTTT,CASSERGNEAFF
TRBV30,-,TRBJ2-1,-,TGTGCCTGGAGTCTGACGGCCCTGACCTACAATGAGCAGTTCTTC,CAWSLTALTYNEQFF
TRBV25-1,few,TRBJ1-2,TRBD1,TGTGCCAGCAGTGCCGGACAGGGCCGATATGGCTACACCTTC,CASSAGQGRYGYTF
TRBV7-2,-,TRBJ1-1,-,TGTGCCAGCAGCTTAGCGTTCAGGGGAAACACTGAAGCTTTCTTT,CASSLAFRGNTEAFF
TRBV6-1,-,TRBJ2-7,TRBD2,TGTGCCAGCACTGAACAGCGGGGAGTATTCTACGAGCAGTACTTC,CASTEQRGVFYEQYF
TRBV11-2,-,TRBJ2-1,-,TGTGCCAGCAGCTCCGGGAGTGAGCAGTTCTTC,CASSSGSEQFF
TRBV5-6,-,TRBJ1-2,-,TGTGCCAGCAGCCATAGACAGAACTATGGCTACACCTTC,CASSHRQNYGYTF